This T cell receptor (beta chain) was sequenced during a study of tumor-infiltrating lymphocytes in oesophageal squamous cell carcinoma. Germline V gives CDR1 ENHRY, CDR2 SYGVKD. V lost 3 bases to trimming and J lost 5 bases, with 11 bases between them. The CDR3 runs to 14 residues. One entry per CDR3 protein, called by TCRdb with MiXCR from the reads. The data show more than 10,000 distinct CDR3 sequences, roughly three fifths seen once. V and J are TRBV10-3 and TRBJ2-1; D is uncertain. The sequencing sample was made of blood. The clonotype was recovered from a female donor with esophageal squamous cell carcinoma. CDR3 amino acids: CAISDTNGDNEQFF. The CDR3 nucleotides are TGTGCCATCAGTGACACTAACGGAGACAATGAGCAGTTCTTC.